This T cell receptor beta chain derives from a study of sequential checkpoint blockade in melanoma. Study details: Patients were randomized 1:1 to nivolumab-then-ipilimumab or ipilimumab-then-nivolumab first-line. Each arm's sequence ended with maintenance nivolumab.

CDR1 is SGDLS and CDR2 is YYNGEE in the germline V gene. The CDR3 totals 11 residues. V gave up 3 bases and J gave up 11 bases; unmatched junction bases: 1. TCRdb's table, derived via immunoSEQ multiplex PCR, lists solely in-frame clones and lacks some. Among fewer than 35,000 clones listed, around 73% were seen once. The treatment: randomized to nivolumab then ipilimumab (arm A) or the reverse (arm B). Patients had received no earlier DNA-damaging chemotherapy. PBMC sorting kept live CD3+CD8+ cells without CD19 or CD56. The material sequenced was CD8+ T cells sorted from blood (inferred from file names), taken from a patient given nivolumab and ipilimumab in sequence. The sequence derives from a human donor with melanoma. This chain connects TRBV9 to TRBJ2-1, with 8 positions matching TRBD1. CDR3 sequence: CASSARGQQFF. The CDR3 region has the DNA TGTGCCAGCAGCGCCAGGGGGCAGCAGTTCTTC. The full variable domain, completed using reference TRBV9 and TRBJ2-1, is DSGVTQTPKHLITATGQRVTLRCSPRSGDLSVYWYQQSLDQGLQFLIQYYNGEERAKGNILERFSAQQFPDLHSELNLSSLELGDSALYFCASSARGQQFFGPGTRLTVL.